A single sample gave rise to the 21 T cell receptor beta chains below, sequenced in a study of T cells expressing NK-cell markers. For each CDR3 protein, TCRdb gives one entry from its re-call of the 5' RACE reads, without DNA. The sample data list 300,000 to 500,000 distinct CDR3 sequences. Specimen: blood T cells: a sorted CD56 or NKG2C T cell subset, CD4+ or CD8+ T cells, or bulk PBMC T cells (not recorded which). The receptor source for this set is a woman aged 50 to 65 in good health.

The gene calls are TRBV5-1 and TRBJ2-5; the TRBD2 assignment by TCRdb is unverifiable without DNA. The CDR3 is 17 amino acids. Germline V CDR1 and CDR2: SGHRS, YFSETQ. CDR3 protein: CASSFVEQGGIQETQYF.

The chain uses TRBV24-1 and TRBJ2-7. CDR3 length: 12 amino acids. CDR1 KGHDR and CDR2 SFDVKD come from the germline V gene. The CDR3 reads CATSDFWDEQYF.

The chain employs TRBV11-1 and TRBJ2-5. This CDR3 contains 16 residues. The germline CDR1 and CDR2 sequences are SGHAT and FQDESV (reference sequence). This chain's CDR3 is CASSIQRSILQETQYF.

The chain joins TRBV7-8 to TRBJ1-5; the TRBD1 assignment by TCRdb is unverifiable without DNA. Germline CDR1 reads SGHVS; CDR2 reads FQNEAQ. CDR3 size: 15 residues. The CDR3 sequence is CASSLVTVPNQPQHF.

This chain links TRBV4-1 with TRBJ2-5; TCRdb's D call, TRBD2, is unchecked because there is no DNA. Germline CDR1 and CDR2: MGHRA and YSYEKL. CDR3 length: 18 amino acids. CDR3 residues: CASSQGPPGGRPQETQYF.

The chain links TRBV5-1 to TRBJ2-2; as DNA is missing, the TRBD2 call by TCRdb cannot be tested. Germline CDR1 reads SGHRS; CDR2 reads YFSETQ. The CDR3 is 18 amino acids. The CDR3 spells CASSSGLSGRDATGELFF.

The V gene is TRBV24-1, the J gene TRBJ2-5; TCRdb's D call of TRBD1 is untestable without DNA. Germline V CDR1 and CDR2: KGHDR, SFDVKD. The CDR3 covers 14 residues. This chain's CDR3 is CATSETGLRETQYF.

The genes are TRBV7-9 and TRBJ1-5; the D call from TCRdb, TRBD1, cannot be confirmed without DNA. This CDR3 is 13 amino acids long. Germline CDR1 and CDR2: SEHNR and FQNEAQ (reference sequence). The CDR3: CASSWTVDQPQHF. The full variable domain, its missing parts supplied by reference TRBV7-9 and TRBJ1-5, is DTGVSQNPRHKITKRGQNVTFRCDPISEHNRLYWYRQTLGQGPEFLTYFQNEAQLEKSRLLSDRFSAERPKGSFSTLEIQRTEQGDSAMYLCASSWTVDQPQHFGDGTRLSIL.

The genes are TRBV5-1 and TRBJ2-7. Germline CDR1 and CDR2: SGHRS and YFSETQ. The CDR3 extends over 13 amino acids. CDR3 residues: CASRSTASYEQYF. Full variable domain (outside the CDR3, taken from reference TRBV5-1 and TRBJ2-7): KAGVTQTPRYLIKTRGQQVTLSCSPISGHRSVSWYQQTPGQGLQFLFEYFSETQRNKGNFPGRFSGRQFSNSRSEMNVSTLELGDSALYLCASRSTASYEQYFGPGTRLTVT.

The chain is built from TRBV7-9 and TRBJ2-3; checking the TCRdb D call of TRBD1 is not possible without DNA. Germline V gene lookup returns CDR1 SEHNR and CDR2 FQNEAQ (reference sequence). The CDR3 runs 16 residues. The CDR3 here is CASSPGTARSTDTQYF.

This chain links TRBV27 with TRBJ2-3; TCRdb's assignment of TRBD1 cannot be checked, as there is no DNA. The CDR3 totals 17 residues. Germline V gene sequence: CDR1 MNHEY, CDR2 SMNVEV (reference sequence). The chain's CDR3 is CASMKRWAAQRADTQYF.

The chain joins TRBV10-3 to TRBJ2-3; the D gene TCRdb calls, TRBD2, cannot be checked with no DNA. The CDR3 sequence is 19 residues long. Germline CDR1 is ENHRY and CDR2 is SYGVKD. The CDR3 reads CAISVSLGTSGKSTDTQYF.

The chain carries TRBV5-1 and TRBJ2-5. CDR3 length: 15 amino acids. The germline CDR1 and CDR2 sequences are SGHRS and YFSETQ. The CDR3: CASSSERVFKETQYF.

V is TRBV7-9 and J is TRBJ2-2; TCRdb calls TRBD2, which cannot be checked without DNA. This CDR3 comprises 16 residues. CDR1 and CDR2 (germline): SEHNR, FQNEAQ (reference sequence). CDR3: CASSVRSGRGTGELFF.

The chain recombines TRBV20-1 with TRBJ2-1; there is no DNA to check the TCRdb D call of TRBD1. CDR3 length: 14 amino acids. Germline assignment: CDR1 DFQATT and CDR2 SNEGSKA (reference sequence). The CDR3: CSARAWQGGNEQFF.

CDR3 loop: CASGGEGHLVNEQFF. The V and J genes are TRBV28 and TRBJ2-1; TCRdb's assignment of TRBD2 cannot be checked, as there is no DNA. This CDR3 is 15 amino acids long. Germline lookup yields CDR1 MDHEN and CDR2 SYDVKM.

The rearrangement uses TRBV5-1 and TRBJ2-3; checking the TCRdb D call of TRBD2 is not possible without DNA. Germline assignment: CDR1 SGHRS and CDR2 YFSETQ. CDR3 length: 15 residues. The chain's CDR3 is CASRLAGYSTDTQYF.

V usage is TRBV20-1 and J usage is TRBJ1-6; absent DNA, TCRdb's TRBD1 call cannot be checked. This CDR3 has 14 residues. The germline gives CDR1 DFQATT, CDR2 SNEGSKA (reference sequence). CDR3 in amino acids: CSARDHRGREPLHF.

The rearrangement uses TRBV4-1 and TRBJ1-2; TCRdb gives TRBD1 as the D gene, but with no DNA this cannot be confirmed. Germline V gene data show CDR1 as MGHRA and CDR2 as YSYEKL. The CDR3 runs to 14 residues. CDR3 residues: CASSQSDRGYGYTF.

The rearrangement uses TRBV5-1 and TRBJ2-6; TCRdb calls TRBD1, which cannot be checked without DNA. Per the germline V gene, CDR1 is SGHRS and CDR2 is YFSETQ. The CDR3 loop spans 18 amino acids. The CDR3: CASSPVLGGSLGANVLTF.

The genes are TRBV29-1 and TRBJ1-1; TCRdb outputs TRBD1, but without DNA this stays unchecked. This CDR3 comprises 12 residues. CDR1 and CDR2 from the germline V gene are SQVTM and ANQGSEA. The CDR3 loop is CSTTGVGTEAFF. Full variable domain (outside the CDR3, taken from reference TRBV29-1 and TRBJ1-1): SAVISQKPSRDICQRGTSLTIQCQVDSQVTMMFWYRQQPGQSLTLIATANQGSEATYESGFVIDKFPISRPNLTFSTLTVSNMSPEDSSIYLCSTTGVGTEAFFGQGTRLTVV.